This entry lists 22 T cell receptor beta chains sequenced from one sample in a study of blood T cell repertoires in COVID-19. The repertoire was sequenced with immunoSEQ multiplex PCR; TCRdb's copy has only in-frame clones and lacks some. Here the sample spans 150,000 or so clones, around four fifths being singletons. Sequenced material: PBMCs or T cells enriched from blood (not recorded which). The receptors derive from a woman between 50 and 59 years old who had recovered from COVID-19.

The chain joins TRBV9 to TRBJ2-3; tentative D call: TRBD2 (6 bases). Germline loops: CDR1 SGDLS, CDR2 YYNGEE. The CDR3 has 15 residues. Trimming stripped 1 base from V and 2 bases from J, with 11 bases between. CDR3 nucleotide sequence: TGTGCCAGCAGCGTAAGGTCTAGCGACACAGATACGCAGTATTTT. Amino acid sequence: CASSVRSSDTDTQYF.

The chain employs TRBV15 and TRBJ1-1, with 9 bases matching TRBD1. Trimming took 3 bases from V and 1 from J; bases not matched to a gene: 9. Germline CDR1 LNHNV, CDR2 YYDKDF (reference sequence). The CDR3 has 17 residues. CDR3 sequence: CATSRGDRVPKNTEAFF. CDR3 sequence (DNA): TGTGCCACCAGCAGGGGGGACAGGGTCCCGAAGAACACTGAAGCTTTCTTT. Complete variable domain (other parts from reference TRBV15 and TRBJ1-1): DAMVIQNPRYQVTQFGKPVTLSCSQTLNHNVMYWYQQKSSQAPKLLFHYYDKDFNNEADTPDNFQSRRPNTSFCFLDIRSPGLGDTAMYLCATSRGDRVPKNTEAFFGQGTRLTVV.

CDR3 protein: CASSGGTGGPRETQYF. The CDR3 DNA reads TGTGCCAGCAGTGGGGGGACAGGGGGTCCCCGGGAGACCCAGTACTTC. The genes are TRBV2 and TRBJ2-5; 11 nucleotides line up with TRBD1. V was pared by 4 bases and J by 5 bases, with 9 bases of the junction left unmatched. The CDR3 runs 16 residues. Germline CDR1 is SNHLY and CDR2 is FYNNEI. The variable domain in full, with the rest retrieved from reference TRBV2 and TRBJ2-5, is EPEVTQTPSHQVTQMGQEVILRCVPISNHLYFYWYRQILGQKVEFLVSFYNNEISEKSEIFDDQFSVERPDGSNFTLKIRSTKLEDSAMYFCASSGGTGGPRETQYFGPGTRLLVL.

Only a few counts were recorded for this clone. The rearrangement joins TRBV5-4 to TRBJ2-2, with D maybe TRBD1 (6 bases). CDR1 is SGHNT, CDR2 YYREEE, per germline (reference sequence). This CDR3 spans 18 amino acids. V lost 4 bases and J lost 1, with 20 bases in between. The CDR3 DNA reads as TGTGCCAGCAGCCTTGATCCAGGACAGATCTGGAACACCGGGGAGCTGTTTTTT. This sequence encodes CASSLDPGQIWNTGELFF. The full variable domain, with the rest looked up from reference TRBV5-4 and TRBJ2-2, is ETGVTQSPTHLIKTRGQQVTLRCSSQSGHNTVSWYQQALGQGPQFIFQYYREEENGRGNFPPRFSGLQFPNYSSELNVNALELDDSALYLCASSLDPGQIWNTGELFFGEGSRLTVL.

The chain couples TRBV2 to TRBJ1-4; no clear D. V dropped 6 bases and J dropped 6 bases, with 14 bases sitting between them. The V gene's germline CDR1 is SNHLY and CDR2 FYNNEI. The CDR3 length is 14 residues. The CDR3: CASRVGKADEKLFF. The CDR3 nucleotides read TGTGCCAGCAGGGTCGGGAAGGCTGATGAAAAACTGTTTTTT.

The CDR3 is CASRRGLAGTLYNEQFF. In DNA form, the CDR3 reads TGTGCCAGCAGGCGAGGACTAGCGGGGACACTCTACAATGAGCAGTTCTTC. The chain recombines TRBV5-5 with TRBJ2-1; 12 bases agree with TRBD2. The ends lost 5 bases at V and 3 bases at J; junction bases unmatched: 9. The CDR3 has 17 residues. Germline CDR1 and CDR2: SGHKS and YYEKEE (reference sequence).

V gene TRBV28 combines with J gene TRBJ2-7; 8 nucleotides line up with TRBD2. Germline V gene sequence: CDR1 MDHEN, CDR2 SYDVKM. The V segment lost 5 bases and the J segment 8 bases; nucleotides outside the gene matches: 14. The CDR3 is made up of 15 amino acids. The CDR3 here is CASSQWDARGGKQYF. CDR3 DNA: TGTGCCAGCAGTCAGTGGGACGCCCGGGGGGGGAAGCAGTACTTC.

This sequence joins TRBV28 and TRBJ2-1, with 9 bases lining up with TRBD2. The V gene's germline CDR1 is MDHEN and CDR2 SYDVKM. Unmatched junction bases numbered 3, after V lost 6 bases and J lost 9 bases. This CDR3 region has 12 residues. CDR3 sequence (DNA): TGTGCCAGCAGGGTTAGCGGGAGTGAGCAGTTCTTC. Translated, it gives CASRVSGSEQFF.

The chain links TRBV5-1 to TRBJ1-2; D perhaps matches TRBD1 (5 bases). The CDR3 extends over 15 amino acids. Germline CDR1 SGHRS, CDR2 YFSETQ. Deletions cut 4 bases from V and 3 bases from J, with 16 bases between. CDR3 coding DNA: TGCGCCAGCAGCCTCGACAGTACCCTATACTATGGCTACACCTTC. Its translation is CASSLDSTLYYGYTF.

The chain joins TRBV5-5 to TRBJ1-2, with no clear D. This CDR3 is 15 amino acids long. Germline-derived CDR1 and CDR2 are SGHKS and YYEKEE (reference sequence). Trimming pared 2 bases from V and 5 bases from J, leaving 16 bases between. CDR3 in amino acids: CASSFAGVEEYGYTF. In DNA form, the CDR3 reads TGTGCCAGCAGCTTCGCTGGCGTAGAGGAGTATGGCTACACCTTC.

The genes are TRBV4-3 and TRBJ1-2; TRBD1 matches 8 bases. The J segment lost 0 bases and the V segment lost 0 bases, leaving 3 bases of the junction unmatched. Germline CDR1 LGHNA, CDR2 YSLEER. The CDR3 covers 16 residues. The chain's CDR3 is CASSQDPQGANYGYTF. CDR3 bases: TGCGCCAGCAGCCAAGACCCACAGGGGGCTAACTATGGCTACACCTTC.

The V and J genes are TRBV11-3 and TRBJ1-6; D uncertain. Germline CDR1 is SGHNT and CDR2 is YENEEA. V was trimmed by 2 bases and J by 7 bases, leaving 6 bases between them. The CDR3 extends over 13 amino acids. CDR3 in amino acids: CASSLTQNSPLHF. CDR3 nucleotide sequence: TGTGCCAGCAGCTTAACCCAGAATTCACCCCTCCACTTT.

The chain uses TRBV18 and TRBJ2-2; TRBD1 might be the D (5 bases). Trimming removed 5 bases from V and 0 bases from J, with 13 bases in between. Germline CDR1 reads KGHSH; CDR2 reads LQKENI. This CDR3 is 16 amino acids long. CDR3 protein: CASSASGSSNTGELFF. The CDR3 DNA sequence: TGTGCCAGCTCAGCTTCAGGGTCTTCGAACACCGGGGAGCTGTTTTTT. Filled out from reference TRBV18 and TRBJ2-2, the complete variable domain reads NAGVMQNPRHLVRRRGQEARLRCSPMKGHSHVYWYRQLPEEGLKFMVYLQKENIIDESGMPKERFSAEFPKEGPSILRIQQVVRGDSAAYFCASSASGSSNTGELFFGEGSRLTVL.

The CDR3 DNA is TGTGCCAGCAGTTTGACAGGATCCCGCACTGAAGCTTTCTTT. It encodes CASSLTGSRTEAFF. The V call is TRBV6-5, the J call TRBJ1-1; a weak D match, TRBD1 (6 bases). The CDR3 sequence is 14 residues long. The germline V gene encodes CDR1 MNHEY and CDR2 SVGAGI. V was trimmed by 4 bases and J by 4 bases, leaving 13 bases between them.

This chain links TRBV7-9 with TRBJ1-6; no clear D gene. Germline CDR1 reads SEHNR; CDR2 reads FQNEAQ (reference sequence). Between the trimmed V and J ends, which lost 3 bases and 8 bases, there was a span of 11 bases. The CDR3 consists of 14 residues. CDR3 loop: CASSFYQSDSPLHF. DNA for the CDR3: TGTGCCAGCAGCTTTTATCAATCGGATTCACCCCTCCACTTT.

The genes are TRBV3-1 (or the pseudogene TRBV3-2) and TRBJ1-5; D might be TRBD1 (5 bases). Germline V CDR1 and CDR2: LGHDT, YNNKEL (reference sequence). CDR3 size: 14 residues. Trimming cost V 3 bases and J 4 bases, with 10 bases left between them. The CDR3 spells CASSQAQGNQPQHF. For the CDR3, the DNA is TGTGCCAGCAGCCAGGCCCAGGGAAATCAGCCCCAGCATTTT.

The chain couples TRBV18 to TRBJ1-1; D is possibly TRBD1 (6 bases). The CDR3 has 15 residues. V was trimmed by 5 bases and J by 3 bases, leaving 16 bases between them. The V gene's germline CDR1 is KGHSH and CDR2 LQKENI. DNA of the CDR3: TGTGCCAGCTCATACTACTCAGGGGTGGACACTGAAGCTTTCTTT. Translating it yields CASSYYSGVDTEAFF.

On this clone itself: The junction does not match germline at one end; this may be a read error. The V call is TRBV10-3, the J call TRBJ2-7; TRBD2 matches at 9 bases. The germline V gene encodes CDR1 ENHRY and CDR2 SYGVKD. This CDR3 region has 13 residues. This CDR3 is CAISTPARTSVNF. Here the CDR3 DNA reads TGTGCCATCAGTACCCCCGCCAGGACTAGCGTAAACTTC.

The chain recombines TRBV5-6 with TRBJ2-7, with D possibly TRBD2 on 5 matching bases. CDR1 and CDR2 from the germline V gene are SGHDT and YYEEEE. Trimming stripped 0 bases from V and 5 bases from J, with 18 bases between. The CDR3 has 16 amino acids. CDR3 in DNA: TGTGCCAGCAGCTTGGTAGGGAGACGCCAAGCCCACGAGCAGTACTTC. Protein product: CASSLVGRRQAHEQYF.

The rearrangement links TRBV4-1 to TRBJ2-7, with 11 positions matching TRBD2. In germline, CDR1 is MGHRA, CDR2 YSYEKL. Unmatched junction bases numbered 10, after V lost 4 bases and J lost 2 bases. The CDR3 spans 17 residues. The CDR3 nucleotides read TGCGCCAGCAGCCTAACTACTAGCGGGAGTGGGGCCTACGAGCAGTACTTC. This sequence encodes CASSLTTSGSGAYEQYF.

V is TRBV28 and J is TRBJ1-1; 7 bases align to TRBD1. Germline V gene data show CDR1 as MDHEN and CDR2 as SYDVKM. The CDR3 has 15 amino acids. J lost 4 bases, V lost 6 bases, and 11 bases had no gene match. DNA for the CDR3: TGTGCCAGCAGCCTATTTTCAGGGGGAGGCACTGAAGCTTTCTTT. Translated, it gives CASSLFSGGGTEAFF.

This chain links TRBV5-5 with TRBJ1-5, with a tentative D call TRBD1 (6 bases). CDR3 length: 14 amino acids. The V and J ends lost 4 bases and 2 bases respectively, with 10 bases between them. The germline V gene has CDR1 SGHKS and CDR2 YYEKEE (reference sequence). CDR3 in amino acids: CASSGEGGNQPQHF. CDR3 bases: TGTGCCAGCAGCGGGGAGGGGGGCAATCAGCCCCAGCATTTT.